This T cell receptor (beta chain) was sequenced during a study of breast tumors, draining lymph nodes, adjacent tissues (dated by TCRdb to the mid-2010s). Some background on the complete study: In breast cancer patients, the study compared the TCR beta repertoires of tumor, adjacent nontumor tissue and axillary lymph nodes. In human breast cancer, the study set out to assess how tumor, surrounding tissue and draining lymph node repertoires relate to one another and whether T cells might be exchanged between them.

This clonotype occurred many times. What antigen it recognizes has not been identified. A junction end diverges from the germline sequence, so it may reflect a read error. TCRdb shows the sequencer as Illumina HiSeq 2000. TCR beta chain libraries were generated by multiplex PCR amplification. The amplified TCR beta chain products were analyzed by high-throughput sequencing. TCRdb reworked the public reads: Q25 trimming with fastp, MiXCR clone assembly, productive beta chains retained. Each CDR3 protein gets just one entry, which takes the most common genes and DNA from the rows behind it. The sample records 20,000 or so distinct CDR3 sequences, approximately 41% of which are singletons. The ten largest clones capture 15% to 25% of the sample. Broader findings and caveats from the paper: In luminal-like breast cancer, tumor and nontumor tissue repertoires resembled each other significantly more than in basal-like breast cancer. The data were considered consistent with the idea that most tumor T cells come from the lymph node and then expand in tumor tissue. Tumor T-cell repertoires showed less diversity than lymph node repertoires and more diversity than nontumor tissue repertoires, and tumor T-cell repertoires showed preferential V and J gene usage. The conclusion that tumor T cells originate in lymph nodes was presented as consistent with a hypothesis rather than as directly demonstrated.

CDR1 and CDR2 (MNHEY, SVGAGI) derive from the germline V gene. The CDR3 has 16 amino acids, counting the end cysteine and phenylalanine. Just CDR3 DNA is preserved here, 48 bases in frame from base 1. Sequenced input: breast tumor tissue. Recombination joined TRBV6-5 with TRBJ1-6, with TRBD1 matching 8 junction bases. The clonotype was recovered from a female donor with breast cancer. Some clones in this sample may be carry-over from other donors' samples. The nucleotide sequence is TGTGCCAGCAGTCAGCCAGGGGGCCCCTATAATTCCCCCCTCCACTTT. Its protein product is CASSQPGGPYNSPLHF.